These 4 T cell receptor beta chains were all obtained from the same sample, sequenced in a study of shared T cell receptors in the human thymus. The table came from immunoSEQ multiplex PCR; TCRdb's copy has only in-frame clones and leaves some out. The sample lists some 720,000 clones, around nine tenths occurring once. This same sample was also part of a study on human thymus T cells.

Sequenced material: thymocytes. These receptors were taken from a boy younger than two with a congenital heart defect.

The chain has TRBV12-5 and TRBJ2-7; 10 nucleotides agree with TRBD1. After removal of 5 bases from V and 0 bases from J, the junction contained 16 bases not matched to a gene. The CDR3 loop spans 19 amino acids. Germline lookup yields CDR1 LGHNT and CDR2 FRNRAP. The CDR3 is CASGMTRSTTGGFSYEQYF. CDR3 sequence (DNA): TGTGCTAGTGGTATGACACGCTCGACGACAGGGGGCTTCTCCTACGAGCAGTACTTC.

The chain couples TRBV11-3 to TRBJ2-3; 7 bases are a match to TRBD2. The J segment lost 2 bases and the V segment lost 2 bases, leaving 1 base of the junction unmatched. There are 14 residues in the CDR3. Germline-derived CDR1 and CDR2 are SGHNT and YENEEA. The DNA for the CDR3 is TGTGCCAGCAGCTTAAGCGGGAACACAGATACGCAGTATTTT. Translation: CASSLSGNTDTQYF.

The V and J genes are TRBV7-9 and TRBJ1-3; D call uncertain. The V gene lost 4 bases and the J gene lost 0 bases, with 13 bases spanning the gap. Germline V gene data show CDR1 as SEHNR and CDR2 as FQNEAQ (reference sequence). The CDR3 totals 16 residues. CDR3 coding DNA: TGTGCCAGCAGCTCTAGCGTAGGGAGCTCTGGAAACACCATATATTTT. Translation: CASSSSVGSSGNTIYF.

The chain uses TRBV12-5 and TRBJ2-7; 9 nucleotides agree with TRBD2. This CDR3 is built from 18 residues. With 1 base clipped from V and 4 bases from J, the junction kept 14 bases outside the gene matches. Germline values: CDR1 LGHNT, CDR2 FRNRAP. The CDR3 DNA reads TGTGCTAGTGGTTTGGACGTTAGTGGCGGGAGGGCCCATTACGAGCAGTACTTC. Residues: CASGLDVSGGRAHYEQYF.